This TCR beta chain was sequenced during a study of response to subunit inactivated influenza vaccine. TCRdb redid the calling of the RT-PCR reads with MiXCR, one entry per CDR3 protein. The sample comprises some 180,000 distinct CDR3 sequences, about 9% of which are singletons, and under 13% rests with the top ten. The V gene's germline CDR1 is SGHTA and CDR2 FQGNSA. CDR3 length: 17 amino acids. V dropped 5 bases and J dropped 1 base, with 17 bases sitting between them. This chain connects TRBV7-2 to TRBJ2-2; D unresolved. This sample comprised non-naive T cells sorted from PBMCs, obtained on the day of vaccination. The receptor comes from a man in his forties or fifties who received an inactivated influenza vaccine. CDR3 in amino acids: CASSPPTLAENTGELFF. The CDR3 DNA reads as TGTGCCAGCAGCCCCCCAACATTAGCAGAGAACACCGGGGAGCTGTTTTTT.